This is a list of T cell receptor beta chains from one sample in a study of cytomegalovirus exposure and HLA in healthy donors. The repertoire was sequenced with immunoSEQ multiplex PCR; TCRdb's copy has only in-frame clones and lacks some. The table includes around 100,000 clones, around 81% detected once. The sample consisted of PBMCs. The receptors derive from a woman aged 70-85 years in good health and CMV-seropositive. Both conserved end residues are part of each CDR3. The order of the fields is D gene, J gene, V gene, clone size, CDR3 DNA, CDR3 protein. The D gene is left open where the match is weak. Where a row states a size, it is once, few, many or the class of an expanded clone; other rows omit it.

d_call: -
j_call: TRBJ1-1
v_call: TRBV29-1
clone_size: few
cdr3_nt: TGCAGCGTGGGCCCCTTAACAGGGACGAACACTGAAGCTTTCTTT
cdr3_aa: CSVGPLTGTNTEAFF

d_call: -
j_call: TRBJ2-7
v_call: TRBV7-6
clone_size: -
cdr3_nt: TGTGCCAGCAGCTTAGCGCTAGAGAAGGACTACGAGCAGTACTTC
cdr3_aa: CASSLALEKDYEQYF

d_call: TRBD2
j_call: TRBJ2-2
v_call: TRBV14
clone_size: -
cdr3_nt: TGTGCCAGCAGCCAGGCCCAGACTAGCTTGAACACCGGGGAGCTGTTTTTT
cdr3_aa: CASSQAQTSLNTGELFF

d_call: TRBD1
j_call: TRBJ2-7
v_call: TRBV4-3
clone_size: -
cdr3_nt: TGCGCCAGCAGCCAAGGTCCCGGGACAGCTAAATACGAGCAGTACTTC
cdr3_aa: CASSQGPGTAKYEQYF

d_call: TRBD2
j_call: TRBJ2-3
v_call: TRBV9
clone_size: -
cdr3_nt: TGTGCCAGCAGCGTTAGCGGGAGGGCGTTGAAAACAGATACGCAGTATTTT
cdr3_aa: CASSVSGRALKTDTQYF

d_call: -
j_call: TRBJ2-1
v_call: TRBV21-1
clone_size: -
cdr3_nt: TGTGCCAGCACCCTAGCGGGAGGGCCTTCCTACAATGAGCAGTTCTTC
cdr3_aa: CASTLAGGPSYNEQFF

d_call: TRBD1
j_call: TRBJ2-3
v_call: TRBV19
clone_size: -
cdr3_nt: TGTGCCAGTAGCCTCCGGGGCAGGGGGCGCACAGATACGCAGTATTTT
cdr3_aa: CASSLRGRGRTDTQYF

d_call: -
j_call: TRBJ2-7
v_call: TRBV11-3
clone_size: -
cdr3_nt: TGTGCCAGCAGCACCTATAGCGCGTACGAGCAGTACTTC
cdr3_aa: CASSTYSAYEQYF

d_call: TRBD2
j_call: TRBJ2-1
v_call: TRBV18
clone_size: -
cdr3_nt: TGTGCCAGCTCGCGGGAGAGAGTGTACAATGAGCAGTTCTTC
cdr3_aa: CASSRERVYNEQFF

d_call: -
j_call: TRBJ2-2
v_call: TRBV5-1
clone_size: -
cdr3_nt: TGCGCCAGCAGCTTGACAGCAGACACCGGGGAGCTGTTTTTT
cdr3_aa: CASSLTADTGELFF

d_call: -
j_call: TRBJ1-5
v_call: TRBV19
clone_size: -
cdr3_nt: TGTGCCAGTAGTATAGGCGGCAGAAGCAATCAGCCCCAGCATTTT
cdr3_aa: CASSIGGRSNQPQHF

d_call: -
j_call: TRBJ1-3
v_call: TRBV7-2
clone_size: -
cdr3_nt: TGTGCCAGCAGCCCTAGAGGAGGACGGAGCTCTGGAAACACCATATATTTT
cdr3_aa: CASSPRGGRSSGNTIYF

d_call: -
j_call: TRBJ1-1
v_call: TRBV2
clone_size: few
cdr3_nt: TGTGCCAGCAGCCAGGACAGAGAAGCTTTCTTT
cdr3_aa: CASSQDREAFF

d_call: -
j_call: TRBJ1-1
v_call: TRBV19
clone_size: -
cdr3_nt: TGTGCCAGTAGTAGTGCGGCCCCGAGGACTGAAGCTTTCTTT
cdr3_aa: CASSSAAPRTEAFF

d_call: TRBD2
j_call: TRBJ2-5
v_call: TRBV5-1
clone_size: -
cdr3_nt: TGCGCCAGCAGCTCTAGCGGGAGGGCAGAGACCCAGTACTTC
cdr3_aa: CASSSSGRAETQYF

d_call: -
j_call: TRBJ2-7
v_call: TRBV23-1
clone_size: -
cdr3_nt: TGCGCCAGCAGGTACAGGGGGGGTTCTTACGAGCAGTACTTC
cdr3_aa: CASRYRGGSYEQYF

d_call: -
j_call: TRBJ1-4
v_call: TRBV4-3
clone_size: -
cdr3_nt: TGCGCCAGCAGCCAAGTGGGAACGGCGGGAGGGGAAAAACTGTTTTTT
cdr3_aa: CASSQVGTAGGEKLFF

d_call: TRBD1
j_call: TRBJ2-7
v_call: TRBV19
clone_size: once
cdr3_nt: TGTGCCAGTTCCGTTCAGGGGACAGGGGCCCACGAGCAGTACTTC
cdr3_aa: CASSVQGTGAHEQYF

d_call: -
j_call: TRBJ1-1
v_call: TRBV21-1
clone_size: -
cdr3_nt: TGTGCCAGCAGCAAAGGAACGACAGTCCTCTTGAACACTGAAGCTTTCTTT
cdr3_aa: CASSKGTTVLLNTEAFF

d_call: TRBD2
j_call: TRBJ2-1
v_call: TRBV11-2
clone_size: -
cdr3_nt: TGTGCCAGCAGCTTGGGACTAGCGGGCAACAATGAGCAGTTCTTC
cdr3_aa: CASSLGLAGNNEQFF

d_call: -
j_call: TRBJ1-5
v_call: TRBV2
clone_size: -
cdr3_nt: TGTGCCAGCAGCGCGGGGCCCCCCGGGCAGCCCCAGCATTTT
cdr3_aa: CASSAGPPGQPQHF

d_call: TRBD1
j_call: TRBJ2-3
v_call: TRBV7-3
clone_size: -
cdr3_nt: TGTGCCAGCAGCTTAACAGGACAGGGCAGTAAAGATACGCAGTATTTT
cdr3_aa: CASSLTGQGSKDTQYF

d_call: TRBD1
j_call: TRBJ1-1
v_call: TRBV5-5
clone_size: once
cdr3_nt: TGTGCCAGCAGCTTCGGACAGGGGAGTACTGAAGCTTTCTTT
cdr3_aa: CASSFGQGSTEAFF

d_call: TRBD2
j_call: TRBJ2-1
v_call: TRBV30
clone_size: -
cdr3_nt: TGTGCCTGGAGAGCTAGCGGGAGTTCCAATGAGCAGTTCTTC
cdr3_aa: CAWRASGSSNEQFF

d_call: TRBD1
j_call: TRBJ2-3
v_call: TRBV18
clone_size: -
cdr3_nt: TGTGCCAGCTCACCCCGGACAGGGGGCATAGATACGCAGTATTTT
cdr3_aa: CASSPRTGGIDTQYF

d_call: -
j_call: TRBJ2-7
v_call: TRBV20-1
clone_size: -
cdr3_nt: TGCAGTGCTACAGGTGACTACGAGCAGTACTTC
cdr3_aa: CSATGDYEQYF

d_call: -
j_call: TRBJ2-5
v_call: TRBV11-3
clone_size: -
cdr3_nt: TGTGCCAGCAGCCCCCGCCTTTGGGCCAATAAAGGGGGAGAGACCCAGTACTTC
cdr3_aa: CASSPRLWANKGGETQYF